Presented here are 27 T cell receptor beta chains from one specimen sequenced in a study of Ad26.COV2.S vaccination and SARS-CoV-2 variants. Clones were sequenced by immunoSEQ multiplex PCR, and TCRdb holds only the in-frame ones, with some missing. The table lists 350,000 to 500,000 clones, 90% of them singletons. Treatment indicated: about 20 received Ad26.COV2.S at low or high dose, single or two shots; about five received placebo; per-sample allocation not given. Vaccine and placebo recipients were sampled on day 63 after the first injection. Sequenced here: peripheral blood, sampled in a trial of Ad26.COV2.S vaccine versus placebo. Source of these receptors: a person between 18 and 60 years old who received the Ad26.COV2.S COVID-19 vaccine or a placebo.

This chain links TRBV5-4 with TRBJ2-2, with 9 bases lining up with TRBD2. Germline V gene sequence: CDR1 SGHNT, CDR2 YYREEE (reference sequence). There are 13 residues in the CDR3. Trimming removed 7 bases from V and 6 bases from J; junction bases left unmatched: 4. CDR3 sequence (DNA): TGTGCCAGCGGCGGGGGGGAGGCCGGGGAGCTGTTTTTT. Amino acids: CASGGGEAGELFF.

The chain carries TRBV7-2 and TRBJ1-1; D uncertain. Germline CDR1 and CDR2: SGHTA and FQGNSA. V lost 5 bases to trimming and J lost 3 bases, with 13 bases between them. This CDR3 is 14 amino acids long. CDR3 protein: CASSPAGSYTEAFF. The CDR3 bases are TGTGCCAGCAGCCCCGCCGGGTCCTACACTGAAGCTTTCTTT. The complete variable domain, with remaining parts taken from reference TRBV7-2 and TRBJ1-1, reads GAGVSQSPSNKVTEKGKDVELRCDPISGHTALYWYRQSLGQGLEFLIYFQGNSAPDKSGLPSDRFSAERTGGSVSTLTIQRTQQEDSAVYLCASSPAGSYTEAFFGQGTRLTVV.

This clone was counted between two and nine times. The gene calls are TRBV5-4 and TRBJ2-7; 9 bases agree with TRBD2. The germline V gene has CDR1 SGHNT and CDR2 YYREEE (reference sequence). V lost 2 bases, J lost 10 bases, and 7 bases stayed unmatched. The CDR3 extends over 13 amino acids. CDR3 in amino acids: CASSFPSSGSQYF. The CDR3 bases are TGTGCCAGCAGCTTCCCGAGTAGCGGGAGTCAGTACTTC.

The chain joins TRBV10-3 to TRBJ2-7, with 13 bases lining up with TRBD2. Germline CDR1 is ENHRY and CDR2 is SYGVKD. V trimming: 11 bases; J trimming: 4 bases; junction bases outside the gene matches: 20. This CDR3 comprises 18 residues. The CDR3 here is CAPGGPGTSGMLTYEQYF. CDR3 bases: TGTGCCCCCGGGGGGCCGGGGACTAGCGGGATGTTAACATACGAGCAGTACTTC.

V gene TRBV9 combines with J gene TRBJ2-1; 7 bases agree with TRBD2. V lost 3 bases, J lost 7 bases, and 13 bases stayed unmatched. The CDR3 runs 16 residues. Germline V gives CDR1 SGDLS, CDR2 YYNGEE. The CDR3 DNA reads as TGTGCCAGCAGCGCCTCACTGGCGGGAGTAGATAATGAGCAGTTCTTC. Residues: CASSASLAGVDNEQFF.

The chain recombines TRBV27 with TRBJ2-7, with D perhaps matching TRBD1 or TRBD2 (5 bases each). Deletions cut 5 bases from V and 3 bases from J, with 14 bases between. This CDR3 comprises 14 residues. The germline V gene encodes CDR1 MNHEY and CDR2 SMNVEV (reference sequence). CDR3 sequence (DNA): TGTGCCAGCAGTCGCCGGGGCACCTACTACGAGCAGTACTTC. Amino acid sequence: CASSRRGTYYEQYF.

With regard to this clone: This CDR3 is also generated by other DNA sequences in the sample. The CDR3 DNA reads TGTGCCAGCTCACCTCAGGGGGGTGAGACCCAGTACTTC. Its protein product is CASSPQGGETQYF. This sequence joins TRBV18 and TRBJ2-5, with D maybe TRBD1 (7 bases). The CDR3 is 13 amino acids. Trimming shortened V by 3 bases and J by 5 bases, and 10 bases separated the two germline ends. The germline V gene encodes CDR1 KGHSH and CDR2 LQKENI.

In regard to this clone: The DNA is omitted, as the CDR3 cannot be located on it reliably, and the CDR3 follows TCRdb's listing. This sequence joins TRBV7-3 and TRBJ2-7; the D call of TRBD2 is as the table states it, not checked on the DNA. CDR1 is SGHTA and CDR2 is FQGTGA in the germline V gene. The CDR3 contains 16 residues when both ends are counted. The CDR3 sequence: CASILGQLADSYEQYF.

Note on this clone: Sequence at one end of the junction differs from germline and may be a read error. J is TRBJ2-2 and V is TRBV7-7; TRBD1 matches 8 bases. The germline gives CDR1 SSHAT, CDR2 FNYEAQ (reference sequence). This CDR3 is 15 amino acids long. The CDR3 here is CASSRTGSDTGELFF. In DNA, the CDR3 is TGTGCTAGCAGCCGGACAGGGTCTGACACCGGGGAGCTGTTTTTT.

This chain connects TRBV6-6 to TRBJ2-1; no reliable D call. The germline V gene has CDR1 MNHNY and CDR2 SVGAGI (reference sequence). The V gene lost 2 bases and the J gene lost 8 bases, with 4 bases spanning the gap. The CDR3 runs 11 residues. CDR3 sequence reads: CASSYRDEQFF. As DNA, the CDR3 is TGTGCCAGCAGTTACAGGGATGAGCAGTTCTTC.

V usage is TRBV18 and J usage is TRBJ1-2; D possibly corresponds to TRBD1 (6 bases). The CDR3 runs to 17 residues. Germline lookup yields CDR1 KGHSH and CDR2 LQKENI. V lost 3 bases and J lost 3, with 20 bases in between. CDR3 protein: CASSPNIPDRQDYGYTF. The CDR3 DNA follows: TGTGCCAGCTCACCCAATATACCCGACAGGCAAGACTATGGCTACACCTTC.

The rearrangement joins TRBV5-6 to TRBJ2-2; D may match TRBD1 or TRBD2 (5 bases each). The V gene lost 1 base and the J gene lost 4 bases, with 17 bases spanning the gap. The germline CDR1 and CDR2 sequences are SGHDT and YYEEEE. The CDR3 contains 17 residues. The CDR3 loop reads CASSLMDLRGVTGELFF. In DNA form, the CDR3 reads TGTGCCAGCAGCTTGATGGACCTTCGAGGGGTCACCGGGGAGCTGTTTTTT.

The rearrangement links TRBV7-9 to TRBJ2-5; a weak D match, TRBD1 (6 bases). With 5 bases removed from V and 3 bases from J, the gap between germline ends came to 10 bases. The V gene's germline CDR1 is SEHNR and CDR2 FQNEAQ (reference sequence). The CDR3 is 13 residues long. CDR3 DNA: TGTGCCAGCAGCAGCGGACAGAAAGAGACCCAGTACTTC. This encodes CASSSGQKETQYF.

The CDR3 here is CASSPLRSGRGTGELFF. In DNA, the CDR3 is TGTGCCAGCAGCCCTTTAAGATCGGGGAGAGGCACCGGGGAGCTGTTTTTT. The V and J genes are TRBV7-9 and TRBJ2-2, with a weak D call TRBD2 (5 bases). V was shortened by 5 bases and J by 4 bases, with 20 bases between the two germline ends. The CDR3 totals 17 residues. Per germline, CDR1 SEHNR and CDR2 FQNEAQ (reference sequence).

The chain is built from TRBV9 and TRBJ2-5; 9 bases are shared with TRBD1. The germline CDR1 and CDR2 sequences are SGDLS and YYNGEE. J gave up 3 bases and V 4 bases, and 7 bases lay outside the gene matches. The CDR3 runs to 15 residues. The CDR3 bases are TGTGCCAGCAGCCGGACGGGACAGGGTAAAGAGACCCAGTACTTC. Its protein is CASSRTGQGKETQYF.

The V gene is TRBV7-9, the J gene TRBJ2-5; D may be TRBD1 (5 bases). The CDR3 extends over 13 amino acids. Trimming pared 3 bases from V and 1 base from J, leaving 6 bases between. Looked up from germline, CDR1 is SEHNR and CDR2 is FQNEAQ (reference sequence). DNA of the CDR3: TGTGCCAGCAGCTTCAGGGTCCAAGAGACCCAGTACTTC. Encoded protein: CASSFRVQETQYF.

The gene calls are TRBV4-3 and TRBJ2-3, with D unclear. The germline V and J ends were trimmed by 0 bases and 4 bases, with 5 bases remaining between them. The germline V gene has CDR1 LGHNA and CDR2 YSLEER. CDR3 length: 13 residues. Here the CDR3 DNA reads TGCGCCAGCAGCCAAGATGTCGCAGATACGCAGTATTTT. It encodes CASSQDVADTQYF.

This rearrangement joins TRBV15 to TRBJ2-2; possible D gene TRBD1, 6 bases. V lost 4 bases and J lost 0, with 9 bases in between. Germline V lookup: CDR1 LNHNV, CDR2 YYDKDF (reference sequence). This CDR3 has 15 amino acids. The CDR3 bases are TGTGCCACCAGCAACGGACAGACGAACACCGGGGAGCTGTTTTTT. Amino acid sequence: CATSNGQTNTGELFF. Combining the CDR3 with reference TRBV15 and TRBJ2-2 gives the whole variable domain DAMVIQNPRYQVTQFGKPVTLSCSQTLNHNVMYWYQQKSSQAPKLLFHYYDKDFNNEADTPDNFQSRRPNTSFCFLDIRSPGLGDTAMYLCATSNGQTNTGELFFGEGSRLTVL.

The chain employs TRBV7-9 and TRBJ2-1; TRBD1 or TRBD2 may be the D gene (6 bases each). This CDR3 has 17 residues. Looked up from germline, CDR1 is SEHNR and CDR2 is FQNEAQ (reference sequence). V was pared by 8 bases and J by 5 bases, with 25 bases between. The CDR3 DNA follows: TGTGCCAGCTTCACCCCAGGGGACTCGGGTTCTAACAATGAGCAGTTCTTC. This codes for CASFTPGDSGSNNEQFF. Together with reference TRBV7-9 and TRBJ2-1, the CDR3 gives the full variable domain: DTGVSQNPRHKITKRGQNVTFRCDPISEHNRLYWYRQTLGQGPEFLTYFQNEAQLEKSRLLSDRFSAERPKGSFSTLEIQRTEQGDSAMYLCASFTPGDSGSNNEQFFGPGTRLTVL.

J is TRBJ2-7 and V is TRBV18; D is tentatively TRBD1 or TRBD2 (7 bases each). V was trimmed by 3 bases and J by 4 bases, leaving 10 bases between them. In germline, CDR1 is KGHSH, CDR2 LQKENI. The CDR3 runs 13 residues. Here the CDR3 DNA reads TGTGCCAGCTCACCTCAGGGGGGGTACGAGCAGTACTTC. Amino acid sequence: CASSPQGGYEQYF. Full variable domain (rest looked up from reference TRBV18 and TRBJ2-7): NAGVMQNPRHLVRRRGQEARLRCSPMKGHSHVYWYRQLPEEGLKFMVYLQKENIIDESGMPKERFSAEFPKEGPSILRIQQVVRGDSAAYFCASSPQGGYEQYFGPGTRLTVT.

J is TRBJ2-6 and V is TRBV5-4; TRBD2 is a possible D gene (5 bases). This CDR3 spans 15 amino acids. Trimming took off 4 bases at V and 3 bases at J, with 11 bases between the two ends. The germline V gene has CDR1 SGHNT and CDR2 YYREEE (reference sequence). The CDR3 DNA is TGTGCCAGCAGCCCGGGGTACATTGGGGCCAACGTCCTGACTTTC. The encoded protein is CASSPGYIGANVLTF.

V gene TRBV30 combines with J gene TRBJ1-2; TRBD1 might be the D (5 bases). There are 11 residues in the CDR3. Trimming shortened V by 6 bases and J by 8 bases, and 13 bases separated the two germline ends. Per the germline V gene, CDR1 is GTSNPN and CDR2 is SVGIG (reference sequence). The CDR3 sequence is CACMGGRGYTF. The CDR3 DNA reads as TGTGCCTGTATGGGGGGTCGGGGCTACACCTTC.

V is TRBV7-2 and J is TRBJ2-3; D not certain. Germline loops: CDR1 SGHTA, CDR2 FQGNSA. The ends were cut back, 3 bases at V and 4 bases at J, with 8 bases in the middle. The CDR3 totals 13 residues. In DNA form, the CDR3 reads TGTGCCAGCAGCTTCGAACGGCCAGATACGCAGTATTTT. Encoded protein: CASSFERPDTQYF.

The rearrangement joins TRBV7-2 to TRBJ2-7, with 12 bases lining up with TRBD1. V trimming: 0 bases; J trimming: 2 bases; junction bases outside the gene matches: 5. Germline assignment: CDR1 SGHTA and CDR2 FQGNSA. This CDR3 contains 17 residues. The CDR3 region is CASSLAGQGATPYEQYF. CDR3 DNA: TGTGCCAGCAGCTTAGCGGGACAGGGGGCTACACCCTACGAGCAGTACTTC.

This chain links TRBV7-3 with TRBJ2-1; weak D call: TRBD2 (7 bases). CDR1 and CDR2 (germline): SGHTA, FQGTGA. The CDR3 covers 14 residues. Trimming pared 5 bases from V and 8 bases from J, leaving 16 bases between. The CDR3 spells CASSPQPGGDEQFF. CDR3 nucleotides: TGTGCCAGCAGCCCCCAACCGGGGGGCGATGAGCAGTTCTTC.

The V call is TRBV20-1, the J call TRBJ2-1; D may be TRBD2 (6 bases). Trimming removed 3 bases at V and 7 bases at J, with 25 bases between. The CDR3 loop spans 17 amino acids. Germline values: CDR1 DFQATT, CDR2 SNEGSKA (reference sequence). CDR3 DNA: TGCAGTGCTAGTGGTTCGAGGAGGGGCTCCTTTGAGAATGAGCAGTTCTTC. It codes for CSASGSRRGSFENEQFF.

The V gene is TRBV29-1, the J gene TRBJ2-1; D uncertain. The germline CDR1 and CDR2 sequences are SQVTM and ANQGSEA. With 2 bases removed from V and 5 bases from J, the gap between germline ends came to 7 bases. CDR3 length: 12 residues. The DNA of the CDR3 is TGCAGCGTTGAAATCCTAAACAATGAGCAGTTCTTC. Its protein product is CSVEILNNEQFF.